The following is a T cell receptor beta chain sequence with its context. Antigen unknown. Second doses at about 4 or about 12 weeks were pooled. This entry comes from a study of T cell responses to AZD1222 COVID-19 vaccine. Overall study findings and caveats: Regions 160-218 and 743-854 held dominance among vaccine-associated CD4 TCRs, which spanned spike. An increase in Spike-specific TCR breadth and depth was observed after two AZD1222 doses.

Germline CDR1 reads SGHNT; CDR2 reads YYREEE (reference sequence). The ends were cut back, 0 bases at V and 7 bases at J, with 10 bases in the middle. This CDR3 spans 13 amino acids. TCRdb keeps only in-frame clones here, not all; method: immunoSEQ multiplex PCR. The sample shows under 20,000 clones, roughly nine tenths of them seen only once. Sequencing used peripheral blood, obtained 28 days after the second AZD1222 dose. The gene calls are TRBV5-4 and TRBJ1-2, with D uncertain. This clonotype was obtained from an adult who received the AZD1222 COVID-19 vaccine. The CDR3 region is CASSLVGVRGYTF. CDR3 DNA sequence: TGTGCCAGCAGCTTGGTTGGGGTACGTGGCTACACCTTC.